This T cell receptor beta chain is from a study of CD8+CD57+ T cells in acquired aplastic anemia. This clonotype appeared many times. Both TCR beta VDJ combination and CDR3 sequence profiling were carried out. Genomic DNA was the template for this profiling. TCRdb fed the reads into MiXCR, producing one record per CDR3 protein. Of about 180,000 distinct CDR3 sequences detected, 35% to 50% appear once; the ten largest clones hold under 3.5%. Germline values: CDR1 MNHNS, CDR2 SASEGT. The CDR3 has 14 residues. The ends lost 8 bases at V and 0 bases at J; junction bases unmatched: 2. This clonotype originated in a human donor in good health. Sequencing was performed on sorted CD4+, CD8+, or CD8+CD57+ T cells (not recorded which) from PBMCs. J is TRBJ1-3 and V is TRBV6-1; 9 nucleotides align to TRBD1. The CDR3 bases are TGTGCCAGCGGGGACAGGGTCTCTGGAAACACCATATATTTT. Amino acids: CASGDRVSGNTIYF.